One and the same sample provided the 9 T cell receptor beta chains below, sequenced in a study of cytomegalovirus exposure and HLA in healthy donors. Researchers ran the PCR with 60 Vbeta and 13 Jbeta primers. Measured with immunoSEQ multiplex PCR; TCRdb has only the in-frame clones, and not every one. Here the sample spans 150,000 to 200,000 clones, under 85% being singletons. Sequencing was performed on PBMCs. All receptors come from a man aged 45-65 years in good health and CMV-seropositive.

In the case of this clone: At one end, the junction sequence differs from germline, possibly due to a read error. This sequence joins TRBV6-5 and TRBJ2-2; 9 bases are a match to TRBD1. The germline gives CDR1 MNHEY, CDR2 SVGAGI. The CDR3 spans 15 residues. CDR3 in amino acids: CASRMTGGNAGELFF. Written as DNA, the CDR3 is TGTGCCAGCAGGATGACAGGGGGGAACGCCGGGGAGCTGTTTTTT.

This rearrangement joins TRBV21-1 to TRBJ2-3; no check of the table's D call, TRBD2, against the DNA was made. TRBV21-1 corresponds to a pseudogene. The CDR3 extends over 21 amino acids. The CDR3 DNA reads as TGTGCCAGCAGCAATCAATGGGGACTAGCTTTCTCCGAGAGAGGCACAGATACGCAGTATTTT. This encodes CASSNQWGLAFSERGTDTQYF.

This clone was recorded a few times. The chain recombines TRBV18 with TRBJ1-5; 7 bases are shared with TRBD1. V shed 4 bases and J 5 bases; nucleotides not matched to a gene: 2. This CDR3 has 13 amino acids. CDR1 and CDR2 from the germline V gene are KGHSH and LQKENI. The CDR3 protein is CASSRQGDQPQHF. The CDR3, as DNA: TGTGCCAGCTCACGACAGGGAGATCAGCCCCAGCATTTT.

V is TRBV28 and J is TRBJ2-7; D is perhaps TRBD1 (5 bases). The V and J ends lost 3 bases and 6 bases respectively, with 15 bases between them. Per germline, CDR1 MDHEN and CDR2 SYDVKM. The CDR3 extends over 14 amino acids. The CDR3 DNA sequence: TGTGCCAGCAGTTTCCTAACCCCTAGGGGCGAGCAGTACTTC. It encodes CASSFLTPRGEQYF. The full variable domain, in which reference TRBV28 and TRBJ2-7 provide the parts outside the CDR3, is DVKVTQSSRYLVKRTGEKVFLECVQDMDHENMFWYRQDPGLGLRLIYFSYDVKMKEKGDIPEGYSVSREKKERFSLILESASTNQTSMYLCASSFLTPRGEQYFGPGTRLTVT.

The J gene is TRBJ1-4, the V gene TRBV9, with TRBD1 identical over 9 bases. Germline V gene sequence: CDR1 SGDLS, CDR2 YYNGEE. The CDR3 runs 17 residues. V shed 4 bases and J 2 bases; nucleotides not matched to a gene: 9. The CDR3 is CASSSIQGAATNEKLFF. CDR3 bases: TGTGCCAGCAGCTCTATACAGGGGGCGGCTACTAATGAAAAACTGTTTTTT.

CDR3: CASSVGQGITYEQYF. Written as DNA, the CDR3 is TGTGCCAGCAGCGTCGGACAGGGTATTACCTACGAGCAGTACTTC. This chain connects TRBV9 to TRBJ2-7; TRBD1 agrees at 8 bases. Trimming took 2 bases from V and 2 from J; bases not matched to a gene: 6. The CDR3 runs 15 residues. Germline V lookup: CDR1 SGDLS, CDR2 YYNGEE.

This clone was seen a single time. As DNA, the CDR3 is TGCGCCAGCAGCCAAGAGTTCAGGGCCAAGGGGCCTTATAGCAATCAGCCCCAGCATTTT. This sequence encodes CASSQEFRAKGPYSNQPQHF. The V call is TRBV4-3, the J call TRBJ1-5; a possible D gene is TRBD1 (5 bases). Trimming removed 0 bases from V and 0 bases from J, with 21 bases in between. Germline-derived CDR1 and CDR2 are LGHNA and YSLEER. The length of the CDR3 is 20 residues.

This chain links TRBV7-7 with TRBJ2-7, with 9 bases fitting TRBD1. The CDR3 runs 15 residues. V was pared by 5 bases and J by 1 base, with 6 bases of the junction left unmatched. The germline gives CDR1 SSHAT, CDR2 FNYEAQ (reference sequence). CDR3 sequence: CASSPGQGLSYEQYF. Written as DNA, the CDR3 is TGTGCCAGCAGCCCTGGACAGGGGTTATCCTACGAGCAGTACTTC.

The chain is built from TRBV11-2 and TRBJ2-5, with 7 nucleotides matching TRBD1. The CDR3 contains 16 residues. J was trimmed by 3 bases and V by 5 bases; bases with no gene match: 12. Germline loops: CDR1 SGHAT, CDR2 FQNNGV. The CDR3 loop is CASSATLRDRKETQYF. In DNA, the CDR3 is TGTGCCAGCAGCGCTACCCTCCGGGACAGAAAAGAGACCCAGTACTTC. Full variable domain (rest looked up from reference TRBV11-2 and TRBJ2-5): EAGVAQSPRYKIIEKRQSVAFWCNPISGHATLYWYQQILGQGPKLLIQFQNNGVVDDSQLPKDRFSAERLKGVDSTLKIQPAKLEDSAVYLCASSATLRDRKETQYFGPGTRLLVL.